The next 5 T cell receptor beta chains were all read from a single sample in a study of vaccination effects on CD4 cells after COVID-19. Sequencing used immunoSEQ multiplex PCR; TCRdb keeps in-frame clones, though not all of them. Of tens of thousands of clones listed, less than 75% were seen once; the top ten hold about 2.3%. Culture proceeded for approximately 9 days, and CD4+ T cells were then isolated. All study participants received two doses of BNT162b2 or mRNA-1273 vaccine. These TCRs' antigens remain unknown. This specimen was CD4+ T cells from PBMCs cultured without peptide, taken after COVID-19 vaccination. These receptors all stem from a human donor who received a COVID-19 vaccine.

The DNA of the CDR3 is TGTGCCAGCAGCTTATTAGTAGCCAAAAACATTCAGTACTTC. Translation gives CASSLLVAKNIQYF. V is TRBV7-2 and J is TRBJ2-4; D ambiguous. The CDR3 is 14 residues long. CDR1 SGHTA and CDR2 FQGNSA come from the germline V gene. V lost 2 bases and J 0 bases, leaving 5 bases between the germline ends.

This clone was seen a few times. This chain uses TRBV9 with TRBJ1-1; D not resolved. This CDR3 is built from 13 residues. Germline CDR1 reads SGDLS; CDR2 reads YYNGEE. V lost 3 bases and J lost 5, with 11 bases in between. CDR3 coding DNA: TGTGCCAGCAGCGATTCGGCGCGGACTGAAGCTTTCTTT. Translating gives CASSDSARTEAFF.

This chain uses TRBV3-1 (or the pseudogene TRBV3-2) with TRBJ1-1; D might be TRBD1 (6 bases). V lost 1 base and J 0 bases, leaving 12 bases between the germline ends. This CDR3 has 16 amino acids. CDR1 is LGHDT, CDR2 YNNKEL, per germline (reference sequence). The CDR3 DNA reads as TGTGCCAGCAGCCAAGGGGGGCAGATCTTGAACACTGAAGCTTTCTTT. It encodes CASSQGGQILNTEAFF.

CDR3 sequence (DNA): TGTGCCAGTACTGAGGGGGCGGCGAGAGGCTATGGCTACACCTTC. Its protein product is CASTEGAARGYGYTF. This sequence joins TRBV19 and TRBJ1-2; 7 nucleotides match TRBD1. Germline CDR1 and CDR2: LNHDA and SQIVND (reference sequence). The ends lost 7 bases at V and 4 bases at J; junction bases unmatched: 12. The CDR3 length is 15 residues.

This chain joins TRBV28 and TRBJ2-5, with 8 nucleotides matching TRBD2. V shed 5 bases and J 5 bases; nucleotides not matched to a gene: 4. CDR1 is MDHEN, CDR2 SYDVKM, per germline. The CDR3 has 13 amino acids. The CDR3 here is CASSPGGQETQYF. The CDR3 DNA reads as TGTGCCAGCAGTCCGGGGGGGCAGGAGACCCAGTACTTC. Supplemented by reference TRBV28 and TRBJ2-5, the full variable domain reads DVKVTQSSRYLVKRTGEKVFLECVQDMDHENMFWYRQDPGLGLRLIYFSYDVKMKEKGDIPEGYSVSREKKERFSLILESASTNQTSMYLCASSPGGQETQYFGPGTRLLVL.